The 12 T cell receptor beta chains reported below all come from one sample, sequenced in a study of beta chain features in type 1 diabetes. Whole-study findings and limits: Among patients with Type 1 diabetes, TCRB CDR3s were moderately but significantly shorter in every one of the four CD4+ subsets.

As every portion of the isolated RNA was reverse transcribed, the sequencing read expressed TCRB transcripts. Clones were sequenced by immunoSEQ multiplex PCR, and TCRdb holds only the in-frame ones, with some missing. The sample has tens of thousands of clones; 35% to 55% are singletons. These receptors have no identified antigens. Sequencing was done on a sample of stem cell memory CD4+ T cells from blood. These receptors came from a man aged 25-45 years with type 1 diabetes.

This clone was counted a few times. The V and J genes are TRBV29-1 and TRBJ2-7; TRBD2 matches at 13 bases. The CDR3 has 14 amino acids. CDR1 and CDR2 (germline): SQVTM, ANQGSEA. The V and J ends lost 4 bases and 1 base, in that order; junction bases with no gene match: 1. CDR3 protein: CSVAGLAGSYEQYF. The CDR3, as DNA: TGCAGCGTTGCGGGACTAGCGGGATCCTACGAGCAGTACTTC.

V gene TRBV5-1 combines with J gene TRBJ2-7; the match to TRBD2 covers 7 bases. The CDR3 loop spans 17 amino acids. The germline gives CDR1 SGHRS, CDR2 YFSETQ. V dropped 1 base and J dropped 7; count of bases not matched to a gene: 17. CDR3 sequence reads: CASSLSGPSGYSGEQYF. The CDR3 nucleotides are TGCGCCAGCAGCTTGAGTGGGCCTAGCGGATATTCTGGGGAGCAGTACTTC.

The chain carries TRBV10-3 and TRBJ2-1; unclear D gene. This CDR3 is built from 16 residues. Trimming took off 5 bases at V and 3 bases at J, with 17 bases between the two ends. Germline-derived CDR1 and CDR2 are ENHRY and SYGVKD. In DNA, the CDR3 is TGTGCCATCAGTAAAGTTAGTGTCTCTAACTACAATGAGCAGTTCTTC. Translating gives CAISKVSVSNYNEQFF.

The V and J genes are TRBV7-9 and TRBJ2-5; TRBD1 matches 7 bases. After removal of 0 bases from V and 5 bases from J, the junction contained 3 bases not matched to a gene. This CDR3 is built from 14 residues. Germline loops: CDR1 SEHNR, CDR2 FQNEAQ (reference sequence). CDR3 in DNA: TGTGCCAGCAGCTTAGCACAGGGGTTGGAGACCCAGTACTTC. Protein: CASSLAQGLETQYF.

The CDR3 DNA sequence: TGTGCCAGCAGCGGAGGGCGTGGGGGAGGAGAGACCCAGTACTTC. Its protein is CASSGGRGGGETQYF. The J gene is TRBJ2-5, the V gene TRBV9, with D possibly TRBD2 on 6 matching bases. The CDR3 length is 15 residues. Trimming shortened V by 3 bases and J by 4 bases, and 16 bases separated the two germline ends. Germline CDR1 reads SGDLS; CDR2 reads YYNGEE.

The chain employs TRBV28 and TRBJ2-5, with 14 bases fitting TRBD2. V dropped 3 bases and J dropped 4; count of bases not matched to a gene: 4. The germline V gene encodes CDR1 MDHEN and CDR2 SYDVKM. CDR3 length: 16 amino acids. This chain's CDR3 is CASSLGLAGVRETQYF. The CDR3 nucleotides read TGTGCCAGCAGTTTGGGACTAGCGGGAGTTCGAGAGACCCAGTACTTC.

The chain recombines TRBV5-4 with TRBJ2-2; 8 nucleotides line up with TRBD2. The germline gives CDR1 SGHNT, CDR2 YYREEE (reference sequence). The junction had 5 bases not matched to a gene; V was cut back by 2 bases and J by 5 bases. This CDR3 is built from 15 residues. CDR3: CASSLGGRRTGELFF. CDR3 sequence (DNA): TGTGCCAGCAGCTTAGGCGGGAGGAGGACCGGGGAGCTGTTTTTT.

This clone has only one observation. The chain joins TRBV6-5 to TRBJ2-7, with D possibly being TRBD1 (5 bases). Germline assignment: CDR1 MNHEY and CDR2 SVGAGI. The CDR3 extends over 15 amino acids. V was cut by 5 bases and J by 2 bases, with 16 bases left in between. As DNA, the CDR3 is TGTGCCAGCAGTCCTACAGAAGCAGGGACCTACGAGCAGTACTTC. It encodes CASSPTEAGTYEQYF.

The gene calls are TRBV6-6 and TRBJ2-7; 7 bases agree with TRBD1. The CDR3 has 14 amino acids. The germline gives CDR1 MNHNY, CDR2 SVGAGI (reference sequence). V trimming: 5 bases; J trimming: 3 bases; junction bases outside the gene matches: 7. The CDR3 bases are TGTGCCAGCAGTCCCACGACAGGGTTCTACGAGCAGTACTTC. Residues: CASSPTTGFYEQYF.

This chain connects TRBV18 to TRBJ2-2; D is undetermined. The CDR3 consists of 14 residues. V was clipped by 2 bases and J by 5 bases, with 9 bases between them. The germline CDR1 and CDR2 sequences are KGHSH and LQKENI. The CDR3 protein is CASSPETLTGELFF. The CDR3 DNA reads TGTGCCAGCTCACCAGAGACATTAACCGGGGAGCTGTTTTTT.

The V and J genes are TRBV11-1 and TRBJ1-1; TRBD1 might be the D (6 bases). CDR1 is SGHAT and CDR2 is FQDESV in the germline V gene (reference sequence). The CDR3 covers 17 residues. Trimming stripped 5 bases from V and 0 bases from J, with 19 bases between. This CDR3 reads CASSTRYGGGLNTEAFF. In DNA, the CDR3 is TGTGCCAGCAGCACGAGATATGGGGGGGGCCTGAACACTGAAGCTTTCTTT. Using reference TRBV11-1 and TRBJ1-1 for the parts outside the CDR3, the full variable domain is EAEVAQSPRYKITEKSQAVAFWCDPISGHATLYWYRQILGQGPELLVQFQDESVVDDSQLPKDRFSAERLKGVDSTLKIQPAELGDSAMYLCASSTRYGGGLNTEAFFGQGTRLTVV.

This clone was detected a few times. The genes are TRBV28 and TRBJ2-5; possibly TRBD2 for D (6 bases). The germline V and J ends were trimmed by 1 base and 5 bases, with 11 bases remaining between them. The CDR3 extends over 14 amino acids. In germline, CDR1 is MDHEN, CDR2 SYDVKM. CDR3 amino acids: CASSLFGAGETQYF. The DNA for the CDR3 is TGTGCCAGCAGTTTATTTGGGGCGGGGGAGACCCAGTACTTC.